This TCR beta chain was obtained from a study of cytomegalovirus exposure and HLA in healthy donors. 60 Vbeta and 13 Jbeta primers were used in PCR. The repertoire was sequenced with immunoSEQ multiplex PCR; TCRdb's copy has only in-frame clones and lacks some. The data hold 150,000 to 200,000 clones, with 82% observed a single time. The CDR3 contains 15 residues. CDR1 is SNHLY, CDR2 FYNNEI, per germline. The V and J ends lost 7 bases and 5 bases, in that order; junction bases with no gene match: 9. The V gene is TRBV2, the J gene TRBJ2-7; TRBD1 agrees at 12 bases. This clonotype was sampled from a woman in her late teens or twenties in good health and CMV-seronegative. The sequencing input was PBMCs. The CDR3 loop reads CASNIPGTGGDEQYF. The CDR3 DNA reads as TGTGCCAGCAATATTCCCGGGACAGGGGGCGACGAGCAGTACTTC. Supplemented by reference TRBV2 and TRBJ2-7, the full variable domain reads EPEVTQTPSHQVTQMGQEVILRCVPISNHLYFYWYRQILGQKVEFLVSFYNNEISEKSEIFDDQFSVERPDGSNFTLKIRSTKLEDSAMYFCASNIPGTGGDEQYFGPGTRLTVT.